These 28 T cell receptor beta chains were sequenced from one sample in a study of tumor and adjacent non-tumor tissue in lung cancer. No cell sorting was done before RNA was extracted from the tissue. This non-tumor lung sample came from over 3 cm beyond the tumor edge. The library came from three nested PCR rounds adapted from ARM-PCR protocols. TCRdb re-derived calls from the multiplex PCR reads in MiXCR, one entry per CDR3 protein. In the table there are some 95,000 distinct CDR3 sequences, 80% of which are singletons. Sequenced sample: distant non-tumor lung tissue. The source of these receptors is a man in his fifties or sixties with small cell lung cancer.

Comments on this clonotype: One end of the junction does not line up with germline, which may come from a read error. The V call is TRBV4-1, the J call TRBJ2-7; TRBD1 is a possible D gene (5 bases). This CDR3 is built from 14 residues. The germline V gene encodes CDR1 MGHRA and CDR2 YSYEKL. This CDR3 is CARSLYKGPYEQYF. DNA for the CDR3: TGCGCCAGAAGCCTCTACAAGGGGCCCTACGAGCAGTACTTC.

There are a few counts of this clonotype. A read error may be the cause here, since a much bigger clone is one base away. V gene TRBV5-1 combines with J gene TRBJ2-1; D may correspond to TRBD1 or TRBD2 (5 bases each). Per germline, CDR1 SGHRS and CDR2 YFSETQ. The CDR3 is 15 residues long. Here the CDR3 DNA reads TGCGCCAGCAGCTTGGTACCGGGGCATACGAATGAGCAGTCCTTC. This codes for CASSLVPGHTNEQSF.

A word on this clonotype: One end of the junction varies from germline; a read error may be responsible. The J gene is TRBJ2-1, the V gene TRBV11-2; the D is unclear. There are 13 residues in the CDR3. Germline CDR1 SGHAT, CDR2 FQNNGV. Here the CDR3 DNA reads TGCTCCAGCAGCTTAGTGTGGGACAATGAGCAGTTCTTC. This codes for CSSSLVWDNEQFF.

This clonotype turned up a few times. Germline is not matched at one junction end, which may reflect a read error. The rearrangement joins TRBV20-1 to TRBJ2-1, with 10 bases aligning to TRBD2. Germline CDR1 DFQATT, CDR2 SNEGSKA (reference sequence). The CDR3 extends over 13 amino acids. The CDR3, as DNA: TGCAGTGCTATGGGGACTAGCGAGATTGAGCAGTTTTTC. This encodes CSAMGTSEIEQFF.

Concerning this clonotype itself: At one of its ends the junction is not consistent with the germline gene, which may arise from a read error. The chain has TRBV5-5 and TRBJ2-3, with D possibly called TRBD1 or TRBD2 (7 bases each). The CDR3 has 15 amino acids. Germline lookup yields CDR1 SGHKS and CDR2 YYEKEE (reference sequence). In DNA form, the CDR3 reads TGTGCCAGCAGCTTGGCAGGGGGGGGGACAGATATGCAGTATTTT. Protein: CASSLAGGGTDMQYF.

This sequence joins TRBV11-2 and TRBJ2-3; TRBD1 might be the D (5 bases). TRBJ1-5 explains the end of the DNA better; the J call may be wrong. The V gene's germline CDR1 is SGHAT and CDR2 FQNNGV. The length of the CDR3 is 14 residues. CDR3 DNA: TGTGCCAGCAGCTCAGGGTTGTCAGCAGATACGCAGCATTTT. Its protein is CASSSGLSADTQHF.

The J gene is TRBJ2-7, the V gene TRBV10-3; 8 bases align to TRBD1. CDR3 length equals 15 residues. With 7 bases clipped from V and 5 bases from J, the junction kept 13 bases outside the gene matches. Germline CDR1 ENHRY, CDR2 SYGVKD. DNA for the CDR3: TGTGCCATCAATGGGACAGGCGGCCAGCCGGACGAGCAGTACGTC. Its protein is CAINGTGGQPDEQYV.

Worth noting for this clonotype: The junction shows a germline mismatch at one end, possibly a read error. The DNA for the CDR3 is TGTGCCAGTAGCTTACGACATGGGATGTCAGATACGCAGTATTTT. Amino acids: CASSLRHGMSDTQYF. The J gene is TRBJ2-3, the V gene TRBV7-3; unclear D gene. Germline CDR1 is SGHTA and CDR2 is FQGTGA. The CDR3 runs to 15 residues.

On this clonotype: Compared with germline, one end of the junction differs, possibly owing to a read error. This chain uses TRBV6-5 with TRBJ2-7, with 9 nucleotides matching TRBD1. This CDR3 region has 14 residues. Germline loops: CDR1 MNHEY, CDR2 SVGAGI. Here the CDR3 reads CASGYSTGGYGQYF. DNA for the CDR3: TGTGCCAGCGGTTACTCGACAGGGGGATACGGGCAGTACTTC.

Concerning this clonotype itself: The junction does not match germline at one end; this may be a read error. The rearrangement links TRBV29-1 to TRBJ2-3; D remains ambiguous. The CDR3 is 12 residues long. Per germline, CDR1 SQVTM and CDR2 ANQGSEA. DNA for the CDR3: TGCAGCGTTGAGATGGGCACAGATATGCAGTATTTT. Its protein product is CSVEMGTDMQYF.

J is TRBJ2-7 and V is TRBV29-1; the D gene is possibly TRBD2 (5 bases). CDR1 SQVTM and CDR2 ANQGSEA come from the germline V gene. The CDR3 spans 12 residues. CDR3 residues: CSVRTRGNEQYV. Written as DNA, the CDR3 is TGCAGCGTACGGACCCGGGGAAACGAGCAGTACGTT.

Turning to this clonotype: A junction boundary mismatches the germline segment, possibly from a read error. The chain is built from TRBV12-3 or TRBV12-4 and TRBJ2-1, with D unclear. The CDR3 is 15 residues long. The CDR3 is CTSSLTGDSYNEQFF. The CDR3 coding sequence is TGTACCAGCAGTCTTACTGGGGATTCCTACAATGAGCAGTTCTTC.

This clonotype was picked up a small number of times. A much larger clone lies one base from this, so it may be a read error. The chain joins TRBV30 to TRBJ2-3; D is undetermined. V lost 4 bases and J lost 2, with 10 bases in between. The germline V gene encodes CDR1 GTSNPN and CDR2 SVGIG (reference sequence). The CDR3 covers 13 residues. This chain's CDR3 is CAWIWAATDTQYF. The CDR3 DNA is TGTGCCTGGATATGGGCGGCCACAGATACGCAGTATTTT.

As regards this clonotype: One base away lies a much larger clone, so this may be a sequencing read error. The CDR3 loop is CACGEATQYF. The DNA for the CDR3 is TGTGCCTGTGGTGAAGCGACCCAGTACTTC. The chain employs TRBV30 and TRBJ2-5, with D hard to call. The CDR3 is made up of 10 amino acids. In germline, CDR1 is GTSNPN, CDR2 SVGIG (reference sequence). The ends were cut back, 6 bases at V and 7 bases at J, with 9 bases in the middle.

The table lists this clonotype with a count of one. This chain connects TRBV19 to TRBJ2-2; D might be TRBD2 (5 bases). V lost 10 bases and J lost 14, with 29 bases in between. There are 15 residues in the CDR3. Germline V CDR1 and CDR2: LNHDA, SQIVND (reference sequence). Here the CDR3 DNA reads TGTGCCAATGCCACTGGGAGTGCCCGATTACATAACCTGTTTTTT. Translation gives CANATGSARLHNLFF.

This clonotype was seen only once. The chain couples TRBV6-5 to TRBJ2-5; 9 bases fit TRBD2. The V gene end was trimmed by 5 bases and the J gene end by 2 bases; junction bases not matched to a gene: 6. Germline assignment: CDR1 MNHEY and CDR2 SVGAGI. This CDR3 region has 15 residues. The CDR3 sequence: CASSTIAGVQETQYF. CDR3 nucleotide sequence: TGTGCCAGCAGTACTATAGCGGGAGTTCAAGAGACCCAGTACTTC.

The CDR3 coding sequence is TGTGCCAGCAGTTTGTTCTCTGGGGCCTATGTCCTGACTTTC. Amino acids: CASSLFSGAYVLTF. The V gene is TRBV12-3 or TRBV12-4, the J gene TRBJ2-6; D possibly corresponds to TRBD1 (5 bases). V lost 3 bases to trimming and J lost 13 bases, with 16 bases between them. The CDR3 totals 14 residues.

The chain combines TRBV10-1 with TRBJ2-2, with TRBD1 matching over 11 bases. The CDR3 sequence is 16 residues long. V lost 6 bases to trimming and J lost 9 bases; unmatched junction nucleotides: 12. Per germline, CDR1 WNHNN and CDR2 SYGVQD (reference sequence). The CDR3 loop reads CASSPRDRGNTRELFF. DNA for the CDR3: TGCGCCAGCAGCCCACGGGACAGGGGGAATACCAGGGAGCTGTTTTTT.

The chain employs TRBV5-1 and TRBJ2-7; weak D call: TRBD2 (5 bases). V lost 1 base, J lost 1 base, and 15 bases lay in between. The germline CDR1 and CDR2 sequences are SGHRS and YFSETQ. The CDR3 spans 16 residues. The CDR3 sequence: CASSLRSRDGSYEQYF. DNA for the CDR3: TGCGCCAGCAGCTTGAGGTCCCGGGATGGGTCCTACGAGCAGTACTTC.

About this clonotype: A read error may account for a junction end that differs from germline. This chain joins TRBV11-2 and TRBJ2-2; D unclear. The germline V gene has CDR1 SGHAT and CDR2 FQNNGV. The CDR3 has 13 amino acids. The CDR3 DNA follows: TGTGCCAGCAGCTTAATCAATACCGTGGAGCTGTTTTTT. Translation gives CASSLINTVELFF.

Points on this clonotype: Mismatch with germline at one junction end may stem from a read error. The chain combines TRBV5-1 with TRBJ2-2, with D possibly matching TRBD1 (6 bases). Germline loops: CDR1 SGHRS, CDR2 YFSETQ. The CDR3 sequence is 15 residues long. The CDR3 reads CAISLAVGDTGELFF. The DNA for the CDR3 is TGCGCCATCAGCTTGGCGGTGGGGGACACCGGGGAGTTGTTTTTT.

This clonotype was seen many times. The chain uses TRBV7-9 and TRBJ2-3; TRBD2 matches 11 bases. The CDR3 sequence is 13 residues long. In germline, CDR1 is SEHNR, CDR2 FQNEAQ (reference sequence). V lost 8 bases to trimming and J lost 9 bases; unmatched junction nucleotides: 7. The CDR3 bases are TGTGCCAGCCTGTCACTAGCGGGAGAGACGCAGTATTTT. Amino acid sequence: CASLSLAGETQYF.

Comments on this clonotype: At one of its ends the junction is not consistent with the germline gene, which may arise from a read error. CDR3 nucleotide sequence: TGCACTGCTAGAGAATACAGGATAACGAACACTGGGGAGCTGTTTTTT. This gives the protein CTAREYRITNTGELFF. This chain connects TRBV20-1 to TRBJ2-2; a possible D gene is TRBD1 (5 bases). This CDR3 comprises 16 residues. Germline values: CDR1 DFQATT, CDR2 SNEGSKA (reference sequence).

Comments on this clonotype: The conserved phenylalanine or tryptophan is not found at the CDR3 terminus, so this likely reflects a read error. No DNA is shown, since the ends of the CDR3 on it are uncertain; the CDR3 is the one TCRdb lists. The CDR3 loop is CASSQNDGSSYNSPLHL. The chain recombines TRBV13 with TRBJ1-6. Both ends counted, the CDR3 spans 17 residues. Per germline, CDR1 PRHDT and CDR2 FYEKMQ (reference sequence).

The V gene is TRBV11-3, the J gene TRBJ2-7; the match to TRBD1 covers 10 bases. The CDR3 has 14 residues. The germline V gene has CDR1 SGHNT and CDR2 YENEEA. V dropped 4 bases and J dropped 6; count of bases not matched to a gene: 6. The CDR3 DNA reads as TGTGCCAGCAGCTCCGGGACAGGGGAGGCCGAGCAGTACTTC. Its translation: CASSSGTGEAEQYF.

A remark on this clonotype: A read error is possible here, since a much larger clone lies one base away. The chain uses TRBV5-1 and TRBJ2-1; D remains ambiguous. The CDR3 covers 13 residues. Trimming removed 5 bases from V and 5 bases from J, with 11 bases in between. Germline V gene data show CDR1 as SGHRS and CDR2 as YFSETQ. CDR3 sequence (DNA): TGCGCCAGCAGTATGGACGTACACAATGAGCAGTTCTTC. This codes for CASSMDVHNEQFF. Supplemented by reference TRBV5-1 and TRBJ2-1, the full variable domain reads KAGVTQTPRYLIKTRGQQVTLSCSPISGHRSVSWYQQTPGQGLQFLFEYFSETQRNKGNFPGRFSGRQFSNSRSEMNVSTLELGDSALYLCASSMDVHNEQFFGPGTRLTVL.

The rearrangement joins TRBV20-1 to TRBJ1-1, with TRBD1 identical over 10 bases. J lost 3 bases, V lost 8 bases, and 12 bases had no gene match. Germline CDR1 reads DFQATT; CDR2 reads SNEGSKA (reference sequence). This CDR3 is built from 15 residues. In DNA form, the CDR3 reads TGCAGTACCCGGACAGGGGGGACGGCGGACACTGAAGCTTTCTTT. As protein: CSTRTGGTADTEAFF.

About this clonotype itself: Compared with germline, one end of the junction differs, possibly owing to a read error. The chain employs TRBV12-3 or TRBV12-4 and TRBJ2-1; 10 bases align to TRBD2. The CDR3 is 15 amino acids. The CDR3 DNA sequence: TGTGCCAGCAATTCTACTAGCGGGACCTACAATGAGCAATTCTTC. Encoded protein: CASNSTSGTYNEQFF.